This is a list of T cell receptor beta chains from one sample in a study of cytomegalovirus exposure and HLA in healthy donors. Sequencing was performed with immunoSEQ multiplex PCR; in TCRdb, only in-frame clones are kept and a portion is missing. The sample carries some 150,000 clones, roughly 77% recorded once. The sequenced material came from PBMCs. These receptors came from a man younger than 40 in good health and CMV-seropositive. Both conserved end residues are part of each CDR3. D genes are given only for firm matches. A row's size may be missing; if present it is once, few, many or a size class.

NA NA TRBJ2-2 TRBV5-4 CASSLGLEKAGELFF TGTGCCAGCAGCTTGGGACTAGAAAAGGCCGGGGAGCTGTTTTTT
NA TRBD2 TRBJ2-1 TRBV11-2 CASSFLSGSAYNEQFF TGTGCCAGCAGCTTCCTTAGCGGGAGCGCCTACAATGAGCAGTTCTTC
few NA TRBJ1-1 TRBV27 CASSPVSSRMNTEAFF TGTGCCAGCAGTCCCGTCTCTTCCCGTATGAACACTGAAGCTTTCTTT
once TRBD1 TRBJ1-4 TRBV15 CATSGDRGREKLFF TGTGCCACCAGCGGGGACAGGGGAAGGGAAAAACTGTTTTTT
few NA TRBJ2-7 TRBV5-6 CASSLHGIHEQYF TGTGCCAGCAGCTTGCACGGGATTCACGAGCAGTACTTC
NA TRBD1 TRBJ2-7 TRBV5-4 CASSTLTGGTYEQYF TGTGCCAGCAGCACACTGACAGGGGGAACCTACGAGCAGTACTTC
NA TRBD1 TRBJ2-7 TRBV27 CASSYGTGGIYEQYF TGTGCCAGCAGTTACGGGACAGGGGGTATTTACGAGCAGTACTTC
NA TRBD1 TRBJ1-6 TRBV27 CASSTTGTGSNSPLHF TGTGCCAGCAGTACTACCGGGACAGGGAGTAATTCACCCCTCCACTTT
NA NA TRBJ2-7 TRBV28 CASSLGGRASYEQYF TGTGCCAGCTCATTAGGTGGCAGGGCCTCCTACGAGCAGTACTTC
NA NA TRBJ2-3 TRBV7-3 CASSLGQSTDTQYF TGTGCCAGCAGCTTAGGCCAGAGCACAGATACGCAGTATTTT
NA TRBD2 TRBJ2-3 TRBV7-2 CASSRGLAGVTDTQYF TGTGCCAGCAGCCGCGGACTAGCGGGGGTCACAGATACGCAGTATTTT
NA TRBD2 TRBJ2-7 TRBV7-6 CASSLNSGGSSHFEQYF TGTGCCAGCAGCTTAAATAGCGGGGGGTCGTCCCACTTTGAGCAGTACTTC
NA NA TRBJ1-1 TRBV18 CASSPTPLFEAFF TGTGCCAGCTCACCTACACCCCTTTTTGAAGCTTTCTTT
NA NA TRBJ1-1 TRBV5-1 CASSHWRGNTTEAFF TGCGCCAGCAGCCACTGGCGGGGTAATACGACTGAAGCTTTCTTT
NA TRBD1 TRBJ2-2 TRBV27 CASRLTGTAGELFF TGTGCCAGCAGGCTAACAGGGACAGCCGGGGAGCTGTTTTTT
NA TRBD1 TRBJ1-2 TRBV19 CASRSQGDPGYGYTF TGTGCCAGTAGGAGTCAGGGGGATCCTGGCTATGGCTACACCTTC
NA TRBD1 TRBJ1-1 TRBV9 CASSTSSDRGNTEAFF TGTGCCAGCAGCACAAGTTCCGACAGGGGGAACACTGAAGCTTTCTTT
NA TRBD1 TRBJ1-1 TRBV15 CATETGQTNRPEAFF TGTGCCACAGAGACGGGACAGACTAACAGGCCTGAAGCTTTCTTT
few NA TRBJ2-7 TRBV6-5 CASRTGIYEQYF TGTGCCAGCAGAACCGGGATCTACGAGCAGTACTTC
NA TRBD1 TRBJ2-2 TRBV6-5 CASKGQANTGELFF TGTGCCAGCAAGGGACAGGCGAACACCGGGGAGCTGTTTTTT